Here is one T cell receptor beta chain with its context. Its specificity is unknown. Collection of around 10 milliliters of peripheral blood was performed for each donor. This sample stems from a study of blood T cells in healthy people across ages. Points from the study as a whole: Naive CD4+ cell counts and diversity both ran higher in long-lived than in aged donors.

Sample-barcoded 5' priming and a J-beta primer mix drove a second PCR of about 6 to 11 cycles. One entry per CDR3 protein, called by TCRdb with MiXCR from the 5' RACE reads. The repertoire holds more than 650,000 distinct CDR3 sequences, with 53% as singletons. Germline V gene lookup returns CDR1 SGHRS and CDR2 YFSETQ. The CDR3 consists of 15 residues. The ends lost 4 bases at V and 9 bases at J; junction bases unmatched: 10. The receptor's source is a man aged 80 or over in good health. V is TRBV5-1 and J is TRBJ2-1; 10 bases are a match to TRBD2. The sequenced sample consisted of blood. The CDR3 loop is CASSPTAGGPFEQFF. Here the CDR3 DNA reads TGCGCCAGCAGCCCCACAGCGGGAGGGCCGTTTGAGCAGTTCTTC.